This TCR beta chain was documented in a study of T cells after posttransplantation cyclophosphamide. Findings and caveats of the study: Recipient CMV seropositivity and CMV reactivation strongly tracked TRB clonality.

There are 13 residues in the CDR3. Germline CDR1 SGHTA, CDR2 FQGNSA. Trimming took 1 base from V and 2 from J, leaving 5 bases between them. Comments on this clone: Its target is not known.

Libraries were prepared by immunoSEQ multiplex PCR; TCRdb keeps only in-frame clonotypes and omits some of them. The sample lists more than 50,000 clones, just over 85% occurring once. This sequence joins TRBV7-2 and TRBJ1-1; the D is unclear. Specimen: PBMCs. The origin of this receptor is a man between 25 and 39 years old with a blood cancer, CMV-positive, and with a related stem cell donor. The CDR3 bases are TGTGCCAGCAGCTTAGGCGCAAACACTGAAGCTTTCTTT. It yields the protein CASSLGANTEAFF. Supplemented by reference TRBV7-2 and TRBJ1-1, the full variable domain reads GAGVSQSPSNKVTEKGKDVELRCDPISGHTALYWYRQSLGQGLEFLIYFQGNSAPDKSGLPSDRFSAERTGGSVSTLTIQRTQQEDSAVYLCASSLGANTEAFFGQGTRLTVV.